This TCR beta chain is drawn from a study of shared clonotypes between healthy human individuals. Study details: Each donor's CD4 naive and CD4 memory cells filled three plates apiece, CD8 naive two, and CD8 memory one.

The V gene's germline CDR1 is MNHEY and CDR2 SVGAGI. V lost 8 bases and J lost 0; bases outside the gene matches: 2. The CDR3 is made up of 13 amino acids. Profiled with immunoSEQ multiplex PCR; TCRdb holds only in-frame clones, not every one. This sample has 1,500,000 or so clones, with approximately 96% found just once. The sequencing input was naive CD4+ T cells sorted from blood. Specified subset: CD45RA+ positively selected. This sequence was found in a man aged 30 to 39 in good health. V usage is TRBV6-5 and J usage is TRBJ1-2, with 8 bases aligning to TRBD1. The CDR3, as DNA: TGTGCCAGCCGACAGGGGACTAACTATGGCTACACCTTC. Translation: CASRQGTNYGYTF.